This T cell receptor (beta chain) originates from a study of HIV-infected patients and healthy controls. Reverse transcription used 450 to 550 ng RNA and constant-region primers for alpha and beta. Using multiplexing indices, alpha and beta chain libraries were generated apart by chain-specific third strand synthesis. Via MiXCR, TCRdb re-called the 5' RACE reads, giving one row per CDR3 protein. The sample records 15,000 to 20,000 distinct CDR3 sequences, 10% being singletons. The V gene's germline CDR1 is SQVTM and CDR2 ANQGSEA. The CDR3 spans 12 residues. Between the trimmed V and J ends, which lost 4 bases and 2 bases, there was a span of 7 bases. This clonotype has ten or more counts. Whole blood was used without fractionation, so all unsorted peripheral T cells were included.

The sample comprised blood. The clonotype was recovered from an adult in good health. The chain has TRBV29-1 and TRBJ2-3; D is unresolved. DNA of the CDR3: TGCAGCGTTGGAGAGGTCACAGATACGCAGTATTTT. This codes for CSVGEVTDTQYF.